Listed below are T cell receptor beta chains from one sample, sequenced in a study of blood T cell repertoires in COVID-19. Assay: immunoSEQ multiplex PCR; the TCRdb copy retains only in-frame clones and omits some. The profile shows about 46,000 clones, 85% of them singletons. The sample comprised peripheral blood. These receptors were obtained from a man aged 55 to 70 with acute or convalescent COVID-19. CDR3s include the opening cysteine and the closing phenylalanine or tryptophan. A D gene is named only where the DNA matches it firmly. The size field is filled for only some rows; it gives once, few, many or a size class.

V gene	clone size	D gene	J gene	CDR3 protein	CDR3 DNA
TRBV11-2	-	-	TRBJ2-3	CASSLNPGRSTDTQYF	TGTGCCAGCAGCCTTAATCCGGGAAGGAGCACAGATACGCAGTATTTT
TRBV5-1	-	-	TRBJ1-4	CASSLGGPTNEKLFF	TGCGCCAGCAGCTTGGGAGGGCCAACTAATGAAAAACTGTTTTTT
TRBV27	few	-	TRBJ1-2	CASSTRENYGYTF	TGTGCCAGCAGTACTCGGGAAAACTATGGCTACACCTTC
TRBV28	once	TRBD1	TRBJ1-5	CASSLVGTADQPQHF	TGTGCCAGCAGTTTGGTGGGGACAGCTGATCAGCCCCAGCATTTT
TRBV2	-	-	TRBJ1-3	CASSGQGNTIYF	TGTGCCAGCAGCGGACAGGGAAACACCATATATTTT
TRBV4-1	once	-	TRBJ2-1	CASSQVGASLRGEQFF	TGCGCCAGCAGCCAAGTAGGCGCATCCCTTAGGGGTGAGCAGTTCTTC
TRBV5-1	-	-	TRBJ2-7	CASSARESHYEQYF	TGCGCCAGCTCCGCTAGAGAGAGCCACTACGAGCAGTACTTC
TRBV11-2	-	TRBD2	TRBJ2-1	CASSLAGELPNEQFF	TGTGCCAGCAGTTTAGCGGGAGAGCTTCCTAATGAGCAGTTCTTC
TRBV28	-	-	TRBJ1-5	CASSLLGSNQPQHF	TGTGCCAGCAGTTTACTCGGGAGCAATCAGCCCCAGCATTTT
TRBV29-1	-	-	TRBJ1-3	CSVEGAPGNTIYF	TGCAGCGTTGAAGGGGCGCCCGGAAACACCATATATTTT
TRBV5-1	-	-	TRBJ1-4	CASSLSRVPNEKLFF	TGCGCCAGCAGCTTGTCCAGGGTACCTAATGAAAAACTGTTTTTT
TRBV28	-	-	TRBJ1-3	CASTPGSSSGNTIYF	TGTGCCAGCACCCCCGGGTCCAGCTCTGGAAACACCATATATTTT
TRBV7-9	-	-	TRBJ1-6	CASSSLQGNSPLHF	TGTGCCAGCAGCTCCCTCCAGGGGAATTCACCCCTCCACTTT
TRBV5-6	-	TRBD2	TRBJ2-7	CASSLGTSGPREQYF	TGTGCCAGCAGCTTGGGGACTAGCGGCCCTCGGGAGCAGTACTTC
TRBV6-5	-	TRBD1	TRBJ2-1	CASRSAGTAYNEQFF	TGTGCCAGCAGGTCGGCCGGGACAGCTTACAATGAGCAGTTCTTC
TRBV27	-	TRBD2	TRBJ2-3	CASILAGTDTQYF	TGTGCCAGCATACTAGCGGGAACAGATACGCAGTATTTT
TRBV5-1	-	TRBD1	TRBJ2-1	CASSLFGQGVDEQFF	TGCGCCAGCAGCTTATTCGGACAGGGCGTCGATGAGCAGTTCTTC
TRBV2	-	-	TRBJ1-6	CASSEERGPLHF	TGTGCCAGCAGTGAAGAACGAGGACCCCTCCACTTT
TRBV14	-	TRBD2	TRBJ2-1	CASSQGVLAGGAFPGNEQFF	TGTGCCAGCAGCCAAGGGGTCTTAGCGGGAGGAGCTTTTCCAGGCAATGAGCAGTTCTTC
TRBV29-1	-	TRBD1	TRBJ1-1	CSVQGASWNTEAFF	TGCAGCGTTCAGGGGGCAAGTTGGAACACTGAAGCTTTCTTT
TRBV7-9	-	-	TRBJ2-5	CASSGRIGETQYF	TGTGCCAGCAGCGGCCGGATCGGGGAGACCCAGTACTTC
TRBV5-1	-	TRBD1	TRBJ2-7	CASSLGGQGAHEQYF	TGCGCCAGCAGCTTGGGGGGACAGGGGGCTCACGAGCAGTACTTC
TRBV5-1	-	-	TRBJ2-5	CASSLTGWEPSETQYF	TGCGCCAGCAGCTTAACAGGGTGGGAACCTTCTGAGACCCAGTACTTC
TRBV6-5	-	TRBD1	TRBJ1-2	CASNGRQGANYGYTF	TGTGCCAGCAACGGAAGACAGGGGGCTAACTATGGCTACACCTTC
TRBV6-1	-	TRBD2	TRBJ2-7	CASSEWRESPYEQYF	TGTGCCAGCAGTGAATGGCGGGAGAGCCCCTACGAGCAGTACTTC
TRBV21-1	-	-	TRBJ1-2	CASSKVGGDRGPSNYGYTF	TGTGCCAGCAGCAAAGTTGGTGGAGACAGGGGTCCCTCTAACTATGGCTACACCTTC
TRBV7-8	-	-	TRBJ1-5	CASSLASLYSNQPQHF	TGTGCCAGCAGCTTAGCGAGCCTATATAGCAATCAGCCCCAGCATTTT
TRBV5-1	-	-	TRBJ2-3	CASNPRPSVGRLSTDTQYF	TGCGCCAGCAACCCCCGCCCCTCAGTGGGGCGGCTCAGCACAGATACGCAGTATTTT
TRBV5-1	few	TRBD1	TRBJ1-1	CASSLSGTARNTEAFF	TGCGCCAGCAGCTTATCCGGGACAGCACGGAACACTGAAGCTTTCTTT